These 26 T cell receptor beta chains came from one sample sequenced in a study of cytomegalovirus exposure and HLA in healthy donors. PCR was performed using 60 Vbeta and 13 Jbeta primers. The protocol was immunoSEQ multiplex PCR, while the TCRdb copy is restricted to in-frame clones and leaves out a portion. The data contain roughly 130,000 clones, 80% of them singletons. Sequenced material: PBMCs. The receptors here all came from a male donor in good health and CMV-seronegative.

The rearrangement links TRBV5-1 to TRBJ1-6, with TRBD1 matching over 7 bases. V trimming: 4 bases; J trimming: 3 bases; junction bases outside the gene matches: 4. The CDR3 totals 15 residues. The germline CDR1 and CDR2 sequences are SGHRS and YFSETQ. The CDR3 sequence is CASSMGQNYNSPLHF. The CDR3 DNA follows: TGCGCCAGCAGCATGGGACAGAACTATAATTCACCCCTCCACTTT.

This chain joins TRBV4-3 and TRBJ2-7; possibly TRBD1 for D (5 bases). From germline, CDR1 is LGHNA and CDR2 YSLEER. The V gene lost 0 bases and the J gene lost 2 bases, with 8 bases spanning the gap. The CDR3 has 14 amino acids. Here the CDR3 DNA reads TGCGCCAGCAGCCAAGAAGACAGACCCTACGAGCAGTACTTC. Translating it yields CASSQEDRPYEQYF.

This clone was observed a few times. This chain connects TRBV6-1 to TRBJ2-4; 8 nucleotides match TRBD1. The V gene end was trimmed by 3 bases and the J gene end by 4 bases; junction bases not matched to a gene: 14. The germline CDR1 and CDR2 sequences are MNHNS and SASEGT. The CDR3 runs 18 residues. CDR3 sequence reads: CASSENRGQGWGKNIQYF. CDR3 nucleotide sequence: TGTGCCAGCAGTGAGAATAGAGGACAGGGTTGGGGAAAAAACATTCAGTACTTC.

In its sample, this clone was seen a few times. This chain uses TRBV5-4 with TRBJ2-7, with 11 bases fitting TRBD1. The CDR3 has 15 residues. From germline, CDR1 is SGHNT and CDR2 YYREEE (reference sequence). J gave up 1 base and V 3 bases, and 3 bases lay outside the gene matches. This chain's CDR3 is CASSSRDRGSYEQYF. CDR3 DNA: TGTGCCAGCAGCTCACGGGACAGGGGGTCCTACGAGCAGTACTTC.

V and J are TRBV6-1 and TRBJ1-6; D is unclear. CDR3 length: 14 residues. Trimming left V 4 bases short and J 7 bases short, with 11 bases between. The germline gives CDR1 MNHNS, CDR2 SASEGT. CDR3 loop: CASSAVSRNSPLHF. In nucleotides, the CDR3 is TGTGCCAGCAGTGCTGTCTCGCGGAATTCACCCCTCCACTTT.

The chain uses TRBV4-1 and TRBJ2-2; a weak D match, TRBD1 (5 bases). The CDR3 consists of 17 residues. The germline gives CDR1 MGHRA, CDR2 YSYEKL. Trimming removed 1 base at V and 6 bases at J, with 18 bases between. The CDR3 is CASSQAFSRGVAGELFF. The CDR3 DNA sequence: TGCGCCAGCAGCCAAGCCTTTTCTAGGGGCGTCGCCGGGGAGCTGTTTTTT.

The table lists this clone with a count of one. J is TRBJ1-1 and V is TRBV14; a weak D match, TRBD1 (5 bases). The germline CDR1 and CDR2 sequences are SGHDN and FVKESK. CDR3 length: 16 residues. Trimming cost V 3 bases and J 3 bases, with 17 bases left between them. CDR3 loop: CASSHRGGARDTEAFF. The CDR3 region has the DNA TGTGCCAGCAGCCATCGGGGAGGGGCTAGGGACACTGAAGCTTTCTTT.

V is TRBV11-2 and J is TRBJ2-7; 10 bases fit TRBD2. This CDR3 region has 17 residues. V trimming: 1 base; J trimming: 0 bases; junction bases outside the gene matches: 6. Germline V gene lookup returns CDR1 SGHAT and CDR2 FQNNGV. The CDR3 region has the DNA TGTGCCAGCAGCTTAGGCCAAACTAGCGGGGTCTCCTACGAGCAGTACTTC. It translates to CASSLGQTSGVSYEQYF. The full variable domain, its missing parts supplied by reference TRBV11-2 and TRBJ2-7, is EAGVAQSPRYKIIEKRQSVAFWCNPISGHATLYWYQQILGQGPKLLIQFQNNGVVDDSQLPKDRFSAERLKGVDSTLKIQPAKLEDSAVYLCASSLGQTSGVSYEQYFGPGTRLTVT.

The chain recombines TRBV5-8 with TRBJ1-6, with D possibly TRBD1 on 6 matching bases. V was clipped by 0 bases and J by 7 bases, with 11 bases between them. The V gene's germline CDR1 is SGHTS and CDR2 YDEGEE. This CDR3 spans 15 amino acids. The CDR3 spells CASSLEYRANSPLHF. In DNA, the CDR3 is TGTGCCAGCAGCTTGGAATACAGGGCGAATTCACCCCTCCACTTT.

The J gene is TRBJ2-2, the V gene TRBV11-2, with 9 bases lining up with TRBD2. The germline V gene encodes CDR1 SGHAT and CDR2 FQNNGV. V lost 1 base to trimming and J lost 6 bases; unmatched junction nucleotides: 6. The CDR3 consists of 16 residues. The CDR3 loop is CASSLGAGGPSGELFF. The CDR3 bases are TGTGCCAGCAGCTTAGGGGCGGGAGGGCCATCCGGGGAGCTGTTTTTT.

A note on this clone: The junction and the germline gene differ at one end; a read error may be behind it. This sequence joins TRBV7-9 and TRBJ1-6; 9 bases map to TRBD1. This CDR3 region has 17 residues. Germline CDR1 and CDR2: SEHNR and FQNEAQ (reference sequence). The CDR3 loop reads CSSSLADRGMVLSPLHF. Written as DNA, the CDR3 is TGTTCCAGCAGCTTAGCTGACAGGGGGATGGTCTTGTCACCCCTCCACTTT.

Only a few counts were recorded for this clone. The chain has TRBV6-5 and TRBJ2-3, with 12 bases fitting TRBD2. Trimming removed 6 bases from V and 4 bases from J; junction bases left unmatched: 5. Germline lookup yields CDR1 MNHEY and CDR2 SVGAGI. The CDR3 length is 15 residues. CDR3: CASRRLAGDPDTQYF. CDR3 DNA: TGTGCCAGCAGGAGACTAGCGGGAGACCCAGATACGCAGTATTTT.

V and J are TRBV9 and TRBJ2-1; weak D call: TRBD2 (6 bases). Trimming removed 3 bases at V and 4 bases at J, with 17 bases between. Germline CDR1 SGDLS, CDR2 YYNGEE. This CDR3 region has 16 residues. CDR3 in DNA: TGTGCCAGCAGCGCCGTAGAGGCGGGGACTTACAATGAGCAGTTCTTC. Its translation is CASSAVEAGTYNEQFF.

In DNA, the CDR3 is TGCGCCAGCAGTGAGAAGACAGGAAGGGTCCACGGCTACACCTTC. Residues: CASSEKTGRVHGYTF. This chain links TRBV10-2 with TRBJ1-2; D might be TRBD1 (6 bases). V was cut by 2 bases and J by 8 bases, with 18 bases left in between. The germline CDR1 and CDR2 sequences are WSHSY and SAAADI. The CDR3 has 15 amino acids.

This clone was seen a single time. The J gene is TRBJ1-5, the V gene TRBV6-5; maybe TRBD1 (6 bases). There are 15 residues in the CDR3. The germline gives CDR1 MNHEY, CDR2 SVGAGI. Trimming removed 5 bases at V and 0 bases at J, with 11 bases between. The DNA of the CDR3 is TGTGCCAGCAGTGCTGACAGGTATAGCAATCAGCCCCAGCATTTT. It is translated as CASSADRYSNQPQHF.

This chain uses TRBV6-4 with TRBJ1-1, with 7 positions matching TRBD1. This CDR3 has 16 amino acids. CDR1 and CDR2 (germline): MRHNA, SNTAGT. V was clipped by 7 bases and J by 0 bases; unmatched bases: 11. CDR3 bases: TGTGCCAGCAAGAGGGAGGCAGGGGGTATGAACACTGAAGCTTTCTTT. It codes for CASKREAGGMNTEAFF.

The chain is built from TRBV6-4 and TRBJ1-2, with D possibly being TRBD1 (6 bases). Looked up from germline, CDR1 is MRHNA and CDR2 is SNTAGT. The CDR3 has 14 amino acids. V was trimmed by 6 bases and J by 0 bases, leaving 11 bases between them. The CDR3 loop reads CASSPTGANYGYTF. The CDR3 DNA reads TGTGCCAGCAGCCCGACAGGAGCTAACTATGGCTACACCTTC.

The J gene is TRBJ2-7, the V gene TRBV18; a possible D gene is TRBD1 (5 bases). Trimming pared 4 bases from V and 5 bases from J, leaving 18 bases between. The CDR3 length is 15 residues. Germline CDR1 is KGHSH and CDR2 is LQKENI. The CDR3 region is CASSLGPVNVHEQYF. CDR3 DNA sequence: TGTGCCAGCTCACTGGGGCCGGTTAACGTCCACGAGCAGTACTTC.

This clone was counted once. The chain joins TRBV7-2 to TRBJ1-2; TRBD1 matches at 9 bases. Unmatched junction bases numbered 9, after V lost 5 bases and J lost 5 bases. Germline V lookup: CDR1 SGHTA, CDR2 FQGNSA. There are 15 residues in the CDR3. CDR3 residues: CASSPRGQGNYGYTF. CDR3 DNA sequence: TGTGCCAGCAGCCCGAGGGGACAGGGTAATTATGGCTACACCTTC.

This clone was detected only a few times. Other DNA sequences in this sample translate to the same CDR3. This rearrangement joins TRBV4-2 to TRBJ2-3; the match to TRBD2 covers 10 bases. V lost 0 bases, J lost 4 bases, and 4 bases stayed unmatched. CDR1 is LGHNA and CDR2 is YNFKEQ in the germline V gene. The CDR3 consists of 16 residues. In DNA, the CDR3 is TGTGCCAGCAGCCAAGACGCCAGCGGGGGGGCAGATACGCAGTATTTT. Its translation: CASSQDASGGADTQYF.

The rearrangement links TRBV5-1 to TRBJ1-5; the match to TRBD1 covers 8 bases. CDR1 SGHRS and CDR2 YFSETQ come from the germline V gene. CDR3 size: 16 residues. J was trimmed by 0 bases and V by 2 bases; bases with no gene match: 4. CDR3 sequence reads: CASSLQQGDSNQPQHF. Here the CDR3 DNA reads TGCGCCAGCAGCTTACAACAGGGGGATAGCAATCAGCCCCAGCATTTT.

This clone was counted only a few times. V and J are TRBV11-2 and TRBJ2-7; 7 bases line up with TRBD1. Looked up from germline, CDR1 is SGHAT and CDR2 is FQNNGV. The CDR3 runs to 13 residues. J lost 2 bases, V lost 5 bases, and 3 bases had no gene match. CDR3 in amino acids: CASSIGQAYEQYF. The CDR3 DNA is TGTGCCAGCAGCATCGGACAGGCCTACGAGCAGTACTTC.

This chain uses TRBV4-2 with TRBJ2-1; 11 nucleotides align to TRBD2. The J segment lost 8 bases and the V segment lost 2 bases, leaving 5 bases of the junction unmatched. The germline V gene encodes CDR1 LGHNA and CDR2 YNFKEQ. The length of the CDR3 is 15 residues. The CDR3 nucleotides read TGTGCCAGCAGCCAATTAGCGGGGGGGCCGGATGAGCAGTTCTTC. It translates to CASSQLAGGPDEQFF.

The V call is TRBV5-1, the J call TRBJ1-2, with D perhaps matching TRBD1 (5 bases). Trimming took off 2 bases at V and 4 bases at J, with 12 bases between the two ends. The CDR3 consists of 14 residues. CDR1 and CDR2 (germline): SGHRS, YFSETQ. CDR3 sequence (DNA): TGCGCCAGCAGCTTTGGCGGAAGGGGCTATGGCTACACCTTC. Its translation is CASSFGGRGYGYTF.

The gene calls are TRBV10-3 and TRBJ1-1, with unresolved D. In germline, CDR1 is ENHRY, CDR2 SYGVKD. The ends were cut back, 0 bases at V and 4 bases at J, with 15 bases in the middle. The CDR3 totals 16 residues. CDR3 region: CAISESRRALGTEAFF. CDR3 in DNA: TGTGCCATCAGTGAGTCTCGGCGGGCGCTGGGCACTGAAGCTTTCTTT.

The chain is built from TRBV9 and TRBJ1-1; no definite D call. In germline, CDR1 is SGDLS, CDR2 YYNGEE. The CDR3 totals 12 residues. Trimming left V 0 bases short and J 6 bases short, with 6 bases between. The CDR3 DNA reads TGTGCCAGCAGCGTAGTGCGGGCTGAAGCTTTCTTT. Protein product: CASSVVRAEAFF.